This T cell receptor (beta chain) was recorded in a study of beta chain features in type 1 diabetes. Expressed TCRB transcripts got sequenced, as all isolated RNA was reverse transcribed. Data came from immunoSEQ multiplex PCR; TCRdb stores just in-frame clones and leaves some out. The repertoire holds roughly 400,000 clones, with roughly 14% as singletons. This clone was seen a handful of times. The CDR3 totals 14 residues. The germline CDR1 and CDR2 sequences are SNHLY and FYNNEI. V shed 6 bases, J shed 3 bases, and the junction held 3 bases outside the gene matches. The origin of this receptor is a young man in good health. The rearrangement links TRBV2 to TRBJ1-4; 8 bases are a match to TRBD1. The sequenced sample consisted of naive CD4+ T cells from blood. The CDR3 region is CASRYRGSNEKLFF. The CDR3 coding sequence is TGTGCCAGCAGGTACAGGGGGTCTAATGAAAAACTGTTTTTT. The whole variable domain, filled in from reference TRBV2 and TRBJ1-4, reads EPEVTQTPSHQVTQMGQEVILRCVPISNHLYFYWYRQILGQKVEFLVSFYNNEISEKSEIFDDQFSVERPDGSNFTLKIRSTKLEDSAMYFCASRYRGSNEKLFFGSGTQLSVL.